The following is a T cell receptor (beta chain) sequence with its context. This clonotype has ten or more counts. The antigen this receptor binds is unknown. Base quality data are lacking; no much larger clone is found one base away. CDR1 and CDR2 (SQVTM, ANQGSEA) derive from the germline V gene. V loses 1 base at its end and J loses 8 bases; junction bases beyond the gene matches: 12. The cysteine opens and the phenylalanine closes a CDR3 of 16 amino acids. Left in the record is the CDR3 DNA by itself, 48 bases read in frame from the first base. The sample comes from a study of T-cell memory formation after mild COVID-19 (dated by TCRdb to the early 2020s). As for the study more broadly: Most TCR sequence clusters were specific to one of the two donors. T-cell clones expanding and contracting after mild COVID-19 in a couple of donors were tracked by longitudinal TCRalpha and TCRbeta repertoire sequencing. The cohort comprised two young, previously healthy adult volunteers, one female and one male.

The listed sequencing device is Illumina NovaSeq 6000. Using 5'RACE with constant-segment primers, TCRalpha and TCRbeta cDNA libraries were constructed, with sample barcodes and unique molecular identifiers added in the process. Trizol reagent was used to extract RNA from every sample. Amplification of the libraries took two PCR steps, and the second step added a second sample barcode plus Illumina TruSeq adapters. Sequencing of the libraries was done on an Illumina NovaSeq, producing 2 x 150 bp paired-end reads. In the original analysis: The reads were demultiplexed and collapsed into UMI-guided consensus sequences using migec v1.2.7. Using mixcr v2.1.11, UMI consensuses were aligned to TRA and TRB V and J templates and then assembled into clonotypes. Expanded or contracted clonotypes were those called significant by both edgeR and NoisET, with noise models trained on biological replicates. For edgeR calls, the thresholds were a false discovery rate-adjusted p below 0.01 and a log2 fold-change of 1. As an exploratory analysis of dynamics, PCA with hierarchical clustering was applied to max-normalized trajectories of the 1000 most abundant clonotypes. Separately sequenced CD4+ and CD8+ repertoires were used to assign the CD4 or CD8 phenotype of responding clones. TCRdb's own reprocessing of the public reads used fastp at Q25 and MiXCR and kept productive beta chains. CDR3 protein duplicates are merged, each entry listing the most common genes and DNA. The V and J calls, along with clone size, are taken from TCRdb and not from the paper's own processing. The sample contains 390,000 or so distinct CDR3 sequences, approximately 16% of them found a single time. The top ten hold about a fifth of the sample.

Ficoll-Paque density gradient centrifugation was used to isolate PBMCs. Paper-wide results and their limitations: Balanced CD4/CD8 phenotypes were observed for clones contracting from day 15 to 85, whereas a bias towards CD4+ was observed for a second wave of clones expanding from day 15 to 37. Contracting CD4+ clones turned up mainly in the CM and EM memory subsets, whereas EMRA was where CD8+ clones were enriched. Whether the second-wave clones peaking on day 37 were SARS-CoV-2 specific was not confirmed. Some responding clones were detected in pre-infection memory, which suggested that pre-existing cross-reactive memory T cells had joined the SARS-CoV-2 response. Only a couple of mild cases were covered by the study, and larger cohorts that include severe cases with pre-infection samples were considered necessary.

The sequence is built from TRBV29-1 and TRBJ2-1, with 9 bases aligning to TRBD1. Specimen: PBMCs or a T cell subset sorted from them (not recorded which). This receptor was identified in a man aged 18 to 29 who had mild COVID-19 (a few samples of this study predate the infection). The sample titles of this study are shuffled in the database, so cell type and time point are left out; the donor was told from shared clones. At the DNA level, the sequence is TGCAGCGTTGAAGTGATTGGACAGGGGCCAAATGATGAGCAGTTCTTC. Translated, it reads CSVEVIGQGPNDEQFF.